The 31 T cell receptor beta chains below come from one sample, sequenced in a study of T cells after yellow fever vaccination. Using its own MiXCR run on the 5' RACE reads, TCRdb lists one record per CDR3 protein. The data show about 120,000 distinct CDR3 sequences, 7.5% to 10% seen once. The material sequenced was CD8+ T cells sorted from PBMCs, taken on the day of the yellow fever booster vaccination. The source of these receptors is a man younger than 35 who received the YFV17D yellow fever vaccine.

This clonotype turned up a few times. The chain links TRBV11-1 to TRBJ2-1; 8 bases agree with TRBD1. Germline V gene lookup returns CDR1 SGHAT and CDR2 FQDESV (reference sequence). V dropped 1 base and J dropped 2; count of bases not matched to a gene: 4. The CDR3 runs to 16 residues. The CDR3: CASSLDQGATYNEQFF. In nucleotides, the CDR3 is TGTGCCAGCAGCTTAGACCAGGGGGCGACCTACAATGAGCAGTTCTTC.

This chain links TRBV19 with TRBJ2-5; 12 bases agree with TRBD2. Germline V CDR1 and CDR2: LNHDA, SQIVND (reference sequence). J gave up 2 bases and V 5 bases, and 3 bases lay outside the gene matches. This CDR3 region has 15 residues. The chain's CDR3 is CASSGLAGGQETQYF. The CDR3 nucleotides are TGTGCCAGTAGTGGGCTAGCGGGGGGGCAAGAGACCCAGTACTTC.

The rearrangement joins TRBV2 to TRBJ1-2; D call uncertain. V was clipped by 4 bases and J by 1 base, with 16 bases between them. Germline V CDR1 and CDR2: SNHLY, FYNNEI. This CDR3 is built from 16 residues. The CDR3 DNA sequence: TGTGCCAGCAGTGTCACCCCGGCCGGCCGTAACTATGGCTACACCTTC. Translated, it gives CASSVTPAGRNYGYTF.

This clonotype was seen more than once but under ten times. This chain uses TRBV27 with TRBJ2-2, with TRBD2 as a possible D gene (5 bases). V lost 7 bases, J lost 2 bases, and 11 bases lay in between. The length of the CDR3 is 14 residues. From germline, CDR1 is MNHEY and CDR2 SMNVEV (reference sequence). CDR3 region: CASTWTGNTGELFF. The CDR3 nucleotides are TGTGCCAGCACTTGGACTGGTAACACCGGGGAGCTGTTTTTT.

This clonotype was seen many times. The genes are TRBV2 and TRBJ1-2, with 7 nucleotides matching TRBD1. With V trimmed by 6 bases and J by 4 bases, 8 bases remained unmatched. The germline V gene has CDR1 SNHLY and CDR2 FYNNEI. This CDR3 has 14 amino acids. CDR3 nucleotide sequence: TGTGCCAGCAGAAGCACCGGGACAGTCTATGGCTACACCTTC. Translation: CASRSTGTVYGYTF.

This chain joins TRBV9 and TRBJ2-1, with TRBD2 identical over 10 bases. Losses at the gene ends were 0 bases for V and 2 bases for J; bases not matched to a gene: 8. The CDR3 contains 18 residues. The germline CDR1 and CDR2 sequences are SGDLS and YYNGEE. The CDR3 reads CASSVGGSGGHPYNEQFF. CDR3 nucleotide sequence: TGTGCCAGCAGCGTAGGGGGTAGCGGGGGGCATCCCTACAATGAGCAGTTCTTC.

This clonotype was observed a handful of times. CDR3 in amino acids: CASSTLALNTEAFF. The CDR3 coding sequence is TGTGCCAGTAGTACGCTAGCTTTGAACACTGAAGCTTTCTTT. V gene TRBV19 combines with J gene TRBJ1-1; D is uncertain. The ends were cut back, 4 bases at V and 0 bases at J, with 9 bases in the middle. CDR3 length: 14 amino acids. Germline V gene data show CDR1 as LNHDA and CDR2 as SQIVND (reference sequence). The full variable domain, its missing parts supplied by reference TRBV19 and TRBJ1-1, is DGGITQSPKYLFRKEGQNVTLSCEQNLNHDAMYWYRQDPGQGLRLIYYSQIVNDFQKGDIAEGYSVSREKKESFPLTVTSAQKNPTAFYLCASSTLALNTEAFFGQGTRLTVV.

The CDR3 coding sequence is TGCGCCAGCAGCCCCTCGAGGGGAGGCTACGAGCAGTACTTC. It specifies CASSPSRGGYEQYF. The chain links TRBV4-1 to TRBJ2-7; tentative D call: TRBD2 (6 bases). This CDR3 is built from 14 residues. The germline gives CDR1 MGHRA, CDR2 YSYEKL. V was cut by 4 bases and J by 3 bases, with 13 bases left in between.

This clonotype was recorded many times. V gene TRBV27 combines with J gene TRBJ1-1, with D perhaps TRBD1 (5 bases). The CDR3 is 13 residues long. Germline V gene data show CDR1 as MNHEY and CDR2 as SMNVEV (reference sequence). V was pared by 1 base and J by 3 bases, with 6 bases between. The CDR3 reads CASSLLGDTEAFF. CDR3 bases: TGTGCCAGCAGTTTATTAGGGGACACTGAAGCTTTCTTT.

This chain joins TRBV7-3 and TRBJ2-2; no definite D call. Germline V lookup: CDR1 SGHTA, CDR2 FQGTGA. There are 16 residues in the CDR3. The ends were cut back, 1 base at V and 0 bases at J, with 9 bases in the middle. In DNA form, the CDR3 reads TGTGCCAGCAGCTTAATAGGTACAGCGAACACCGGGGAGCTGTTTTTT. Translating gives CASSLIGTANTGELFF.

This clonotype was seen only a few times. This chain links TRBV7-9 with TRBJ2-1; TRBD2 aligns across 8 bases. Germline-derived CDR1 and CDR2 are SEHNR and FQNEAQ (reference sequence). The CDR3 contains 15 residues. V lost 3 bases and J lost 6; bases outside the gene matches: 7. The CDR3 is CASSFLLREGNEQFF. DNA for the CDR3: TGTGCCAGCAGCTTTTTACTCCGGGAGGGCAATGAGCAGTTCTTC.

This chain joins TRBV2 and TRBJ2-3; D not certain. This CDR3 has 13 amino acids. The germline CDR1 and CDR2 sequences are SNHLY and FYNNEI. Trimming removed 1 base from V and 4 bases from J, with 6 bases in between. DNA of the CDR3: TGTGCCAGCAGTGAAGGCGCCTCAGATACGCAGTATTTT. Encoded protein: CASSEGASDTQYF.

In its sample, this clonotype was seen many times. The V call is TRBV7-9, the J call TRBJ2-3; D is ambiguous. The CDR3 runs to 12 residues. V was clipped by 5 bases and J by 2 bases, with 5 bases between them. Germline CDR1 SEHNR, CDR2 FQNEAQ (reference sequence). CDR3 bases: TGTGCCAGCAGCCCAAACACAGATACGCAGTATTTT. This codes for CASSPNTDTQYF.

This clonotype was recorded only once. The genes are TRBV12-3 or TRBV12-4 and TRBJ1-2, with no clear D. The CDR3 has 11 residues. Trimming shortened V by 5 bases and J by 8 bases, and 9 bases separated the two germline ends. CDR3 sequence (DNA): TGTGCCAGCAGTGAGGGTAGCGGCTACACCTTC. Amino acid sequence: CASSEGSGYTF.

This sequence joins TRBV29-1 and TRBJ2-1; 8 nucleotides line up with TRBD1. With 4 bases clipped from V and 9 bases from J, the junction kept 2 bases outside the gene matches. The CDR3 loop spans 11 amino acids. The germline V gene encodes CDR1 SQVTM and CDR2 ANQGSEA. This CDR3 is CSVGTGFEQFF. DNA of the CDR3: TGCAGCGTTGGGACAGGGTTTGAGCAGTTCTTC.

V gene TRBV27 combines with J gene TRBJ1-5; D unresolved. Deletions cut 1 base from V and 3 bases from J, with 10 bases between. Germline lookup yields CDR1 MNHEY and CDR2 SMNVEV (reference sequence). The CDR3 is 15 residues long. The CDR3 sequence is CASSLLSGFNQPQHF. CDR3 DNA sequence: TGTGCCAGCAGTTTATTGTCCGGATTCAATCAGCCCCAGCATTTT.

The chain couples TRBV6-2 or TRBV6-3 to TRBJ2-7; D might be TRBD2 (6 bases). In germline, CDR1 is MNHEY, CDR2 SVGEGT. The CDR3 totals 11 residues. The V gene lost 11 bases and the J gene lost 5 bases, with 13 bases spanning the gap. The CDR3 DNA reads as TGTGCCGGGGCCACGGGGGACGAGCAGTACTTC. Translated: CAGATGDEQYF.

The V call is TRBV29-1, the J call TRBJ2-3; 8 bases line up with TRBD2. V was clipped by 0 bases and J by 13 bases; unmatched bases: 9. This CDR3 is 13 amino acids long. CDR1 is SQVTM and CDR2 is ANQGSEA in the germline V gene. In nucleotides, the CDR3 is TGCAGCGTTGAAGATCTTCCGAGCGGGGGAAAGTATTTT. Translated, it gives CSVEDLPSGGKYF.

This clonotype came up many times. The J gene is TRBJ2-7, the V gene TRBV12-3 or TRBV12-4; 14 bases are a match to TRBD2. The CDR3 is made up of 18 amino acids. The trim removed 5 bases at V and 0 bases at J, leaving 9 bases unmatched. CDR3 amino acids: CASSPGTSGGRSSYEQYV. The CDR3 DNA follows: TGTGCCAGCAGTCCCGGGACTAGCGGGGGCCGAAGCTCCTACGAGCAGTACGTC.

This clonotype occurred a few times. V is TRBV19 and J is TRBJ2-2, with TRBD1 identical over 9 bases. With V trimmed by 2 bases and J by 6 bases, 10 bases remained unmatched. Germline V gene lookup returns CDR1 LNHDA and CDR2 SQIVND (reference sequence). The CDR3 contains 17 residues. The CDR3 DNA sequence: TGTGCCAGTAGTATATCCCCGGGACAGGGAACCGCCGGGGAGCTGTTTTTT. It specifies CASSISPGQGTAGELFF.

CDR3 loop: CASSGQGRNTEAFF. For the CDR3, the DNA is TGTGCCAGCAGTGGACAGGGGAGGAACACTGAAGCTTTCTTT. The chain links TRBV6-2 or TRBV6-3 to TRBJ1-1; 9 positions match TRBD1. CDR3 length: 14 amino acids. CDR1 MNHEY and CDR2 SVGEGT come from the germline V gene. The J segment lost 1 base and the V segment lost 5 bases, leaving 2 bases of the junction unmatched.

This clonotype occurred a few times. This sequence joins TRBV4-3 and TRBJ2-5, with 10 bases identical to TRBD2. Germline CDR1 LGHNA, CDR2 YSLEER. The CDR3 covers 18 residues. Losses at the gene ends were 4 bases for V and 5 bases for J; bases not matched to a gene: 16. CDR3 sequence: CASSPLLERGGVGETQYF. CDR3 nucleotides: TGCGCCAGCAGCCCCCTACTAGAGCGGGGGGGCGTAGGGGAGACCCAGTACTTC.

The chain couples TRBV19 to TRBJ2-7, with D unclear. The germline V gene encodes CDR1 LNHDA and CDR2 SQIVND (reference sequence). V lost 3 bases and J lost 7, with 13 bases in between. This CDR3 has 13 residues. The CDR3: CASSMGRMAEQYF. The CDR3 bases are TGTGCCAGTAGTATGGGCAGGATGGCGGAGCAGTACTTC.

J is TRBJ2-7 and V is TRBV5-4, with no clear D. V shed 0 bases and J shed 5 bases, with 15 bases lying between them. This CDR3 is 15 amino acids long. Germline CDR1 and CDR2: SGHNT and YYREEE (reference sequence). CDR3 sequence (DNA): TGTGCCAGCAGCTTGGTCGGCGGTCTAGTCGACGAGCAGTACTTC. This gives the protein CASSLVGGLVDEQYF. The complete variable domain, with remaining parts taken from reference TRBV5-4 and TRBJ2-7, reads ETGVTQSPTHLIKTRGQQVTLRCSSQSGHNTVSWYQQALGQGPQFIFQYYREEENGRGNFPPRFSGLQFPNYSSELNVNALELDDSALYLCASSLVGGLVDEQYFGPGTRLTVT.

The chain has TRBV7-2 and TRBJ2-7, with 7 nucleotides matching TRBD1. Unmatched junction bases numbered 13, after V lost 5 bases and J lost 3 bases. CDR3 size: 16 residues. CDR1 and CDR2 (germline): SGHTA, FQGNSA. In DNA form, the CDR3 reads TGTGCCAGCAGCCGAGGAGTTAACCGGGACAGCTACGAGCAGTACTTC. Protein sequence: CASSRGVNRDSYEQYF.

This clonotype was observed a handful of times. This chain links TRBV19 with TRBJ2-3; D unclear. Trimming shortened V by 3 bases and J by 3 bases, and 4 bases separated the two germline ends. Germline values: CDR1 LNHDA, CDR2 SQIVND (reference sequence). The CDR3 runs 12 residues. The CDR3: CASSIATDTQYF. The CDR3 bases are TGTGCCAGTAGTATTGCTACAGATACGCAGTATTTT.

The CDR3 nucleotides read TGTGCCAGCGGCGGAGGAAAACTGTTTTTT. It codes for CASGGGKLFF. The V gene is TRBV12-3 or TRBV12-4, the J gene TRBJ1-4; D unclear. V lost 8 bases and J 10 bases, leaving 8 bases between the germline ends. This CDR3 contains 10 residues.

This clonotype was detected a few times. CDR3 residues: CASSLSWTGNTGELFF. CDR3 DNA sequence: TGTGCCAGCAGCTTGTCTTGGACAGGGAACACCGGGGAGCTGTTTTTT. The chain is built from TRBV5-6 and TRBJ2-2; TRBD1 matches at 7 bases. J was trimmed by 1 base and V by 1 base; bases with no gene match: 4. There are 16 residues in the CDR3. Germline CDR1 reads SGHDT; CDR2 reads YYEEEE.

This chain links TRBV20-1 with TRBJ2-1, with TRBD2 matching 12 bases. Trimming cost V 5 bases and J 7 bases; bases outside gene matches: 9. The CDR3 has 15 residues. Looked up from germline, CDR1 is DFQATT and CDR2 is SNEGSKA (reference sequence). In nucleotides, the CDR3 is TGCAGTGCTTCTGCTAGCGGGGGGGTGGAGAATGAGCAGTTCTTC. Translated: CSASASGGVENEQFF.

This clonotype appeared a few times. In DNA form, the CDR3 reads TGTGCCACCAGTCCAGCGGCGTACACAGATACGCAGTATTTT. Protein sequence: CATSPAAYTDTQYF. V usage is TRBV24-1 and J usage is TRBJ2-3; D is possibly TRBD2 (5 bases). In germline, CDR1 is KGHDR, CDR2 SFDVKD. V gave up 6 bases and J gave up 2 bases, with 11 bases separating them. The CDR3 contains 14 residues.

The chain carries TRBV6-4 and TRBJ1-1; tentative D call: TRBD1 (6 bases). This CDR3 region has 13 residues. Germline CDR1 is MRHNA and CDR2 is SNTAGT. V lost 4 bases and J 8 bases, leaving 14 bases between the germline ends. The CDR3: CASSVGRGYEAFF. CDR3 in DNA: TGTGCCAGCAGTGTAGGGAGGGGGTACGAAGCTTTCTTT.